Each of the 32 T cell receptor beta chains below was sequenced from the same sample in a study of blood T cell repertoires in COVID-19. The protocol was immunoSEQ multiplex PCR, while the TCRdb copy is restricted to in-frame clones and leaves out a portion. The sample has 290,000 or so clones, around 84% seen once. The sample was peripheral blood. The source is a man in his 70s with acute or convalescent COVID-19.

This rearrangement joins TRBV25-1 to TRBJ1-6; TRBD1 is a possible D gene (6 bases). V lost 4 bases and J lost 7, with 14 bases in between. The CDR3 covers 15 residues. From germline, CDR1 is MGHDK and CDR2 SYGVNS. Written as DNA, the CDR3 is TGTGCCAGCAGTGTCCACGGACAGACAAATTCACCCCTCCACTTT. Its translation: CASSVHGQTNSPLHF. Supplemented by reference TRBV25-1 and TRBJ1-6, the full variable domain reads EADIYQTPRYLVIGTGKKITLECSQTMGHDKMYWYQQDPGMELHLIHYSYGVNSTEKGDLSSESTVSRIRTEHFPLTLESARPSHTSQYLCASSVHGQTNSPLHFGNGTRLTVT.

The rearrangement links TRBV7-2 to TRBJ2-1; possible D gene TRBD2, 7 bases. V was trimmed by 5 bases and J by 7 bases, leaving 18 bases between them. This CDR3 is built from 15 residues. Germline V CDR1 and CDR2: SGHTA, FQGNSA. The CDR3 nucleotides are TGTGCCAGCAGCCCCCGAGGGGGGGCGGGGAATGAGCAGTTCTTC. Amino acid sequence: CASSPRGGAGNEQFF.

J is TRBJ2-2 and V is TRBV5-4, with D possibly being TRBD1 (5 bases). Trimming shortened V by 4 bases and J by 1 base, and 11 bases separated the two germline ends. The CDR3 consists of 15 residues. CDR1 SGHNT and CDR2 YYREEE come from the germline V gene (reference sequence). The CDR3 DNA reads TGTGCCAGCAGCCTTACCCAGGGGAACACCGGGGAGCTGTTTTTT. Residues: CASSLTQGNTGELFF.

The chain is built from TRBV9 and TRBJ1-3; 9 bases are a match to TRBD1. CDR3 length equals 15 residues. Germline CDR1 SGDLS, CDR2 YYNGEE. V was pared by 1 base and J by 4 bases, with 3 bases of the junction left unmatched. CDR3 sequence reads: CASSVSGQGGNTIYF. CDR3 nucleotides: TGTGCCAGCAGCGTATCCGGACAGGGGGGAAACACCATATATTTT.

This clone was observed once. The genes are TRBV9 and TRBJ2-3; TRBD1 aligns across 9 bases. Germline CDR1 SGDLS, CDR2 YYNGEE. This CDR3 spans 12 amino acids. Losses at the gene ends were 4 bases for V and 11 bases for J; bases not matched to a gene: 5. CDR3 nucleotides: TGTGCCAGCAGCCCGGACAGGGGAAGGCAGTATTTT. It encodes CASSPDRGRQYF.

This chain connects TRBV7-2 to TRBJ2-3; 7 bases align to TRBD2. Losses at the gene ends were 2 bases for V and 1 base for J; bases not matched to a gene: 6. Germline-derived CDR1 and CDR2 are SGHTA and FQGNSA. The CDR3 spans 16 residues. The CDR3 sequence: CASSLQSGKGTDTQYF. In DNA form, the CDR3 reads TGTGCCAGCAGCTTACAGAGCGGGAAGGGCACAGATACGCAGTATTTT.

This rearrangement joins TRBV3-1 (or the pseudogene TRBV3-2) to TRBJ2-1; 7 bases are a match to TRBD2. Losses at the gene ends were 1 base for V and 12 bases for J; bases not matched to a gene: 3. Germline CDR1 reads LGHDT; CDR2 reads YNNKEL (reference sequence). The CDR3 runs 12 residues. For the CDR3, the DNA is TGTGCCAGCAGCCAAGTCGGGGAGGGGCAGTTCTTC. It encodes CASSQVGEGQFF.

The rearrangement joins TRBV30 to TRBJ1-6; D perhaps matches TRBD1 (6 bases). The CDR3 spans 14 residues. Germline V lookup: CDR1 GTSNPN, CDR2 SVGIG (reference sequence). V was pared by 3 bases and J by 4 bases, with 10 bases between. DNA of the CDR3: TGTGCCTGGAGGGGAGACAGGTATAATTCACCCCTCCACTTT. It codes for CAWRGDRYNSPLHF.

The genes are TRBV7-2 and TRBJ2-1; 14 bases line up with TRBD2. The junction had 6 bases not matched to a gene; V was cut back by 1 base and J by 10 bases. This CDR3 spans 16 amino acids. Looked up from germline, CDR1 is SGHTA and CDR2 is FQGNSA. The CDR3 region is CASSLDGLAGGREQFF. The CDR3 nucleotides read TGTGCCAGCAGCTTAGACGGACTAGCGGGAGGAAGGGAGCAGTTCTTC.

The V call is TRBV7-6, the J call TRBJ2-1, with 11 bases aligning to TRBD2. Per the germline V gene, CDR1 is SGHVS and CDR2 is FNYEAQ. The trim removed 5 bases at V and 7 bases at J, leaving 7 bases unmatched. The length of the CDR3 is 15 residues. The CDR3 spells CASSLSTSGTNEQFF. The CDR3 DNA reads TGTGCCAGCAGCCTATCGACTAGCGGGACGAATGAGCAGTTCTTC.

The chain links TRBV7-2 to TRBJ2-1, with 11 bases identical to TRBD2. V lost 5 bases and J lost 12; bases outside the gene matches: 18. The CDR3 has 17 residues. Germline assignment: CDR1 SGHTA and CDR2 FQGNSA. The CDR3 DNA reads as TGTGCCAGCAGCGGCAACCCGGGACTAGCGGAGCTAAGGGGGCAGTTCTTC. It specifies CASSGNPGLAELRGQFF.

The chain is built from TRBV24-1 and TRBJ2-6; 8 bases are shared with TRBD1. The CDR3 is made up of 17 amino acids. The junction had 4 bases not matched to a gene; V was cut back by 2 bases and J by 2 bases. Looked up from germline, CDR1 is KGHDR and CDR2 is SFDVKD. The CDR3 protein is CATSDSQGATGANVLTF. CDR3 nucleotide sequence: TGTGCCACCAGTGATTCGCAGGGGGCTACTGGGGCCAACGTCCTGACTTTC.

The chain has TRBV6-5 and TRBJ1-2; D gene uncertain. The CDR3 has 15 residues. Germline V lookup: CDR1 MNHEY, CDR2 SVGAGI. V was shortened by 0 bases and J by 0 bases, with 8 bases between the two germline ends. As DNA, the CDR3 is TGTGCCAGCAGTTACTCGATCAACACTAACTATGGCTACACCTTC. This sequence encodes CASSYSINTNYGYTF.

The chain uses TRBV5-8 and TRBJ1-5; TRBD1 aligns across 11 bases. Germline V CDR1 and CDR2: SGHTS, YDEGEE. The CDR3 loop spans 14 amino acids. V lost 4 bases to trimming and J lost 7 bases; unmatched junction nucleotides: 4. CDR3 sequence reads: CASSRTGGRQPQHF. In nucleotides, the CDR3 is TGTGCCAGCAGCAGGACAGGGGGCAGGCAGCCCCAGCATTTT. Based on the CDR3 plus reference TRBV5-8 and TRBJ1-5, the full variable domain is EAGVTQSPTHLIKTRGQQATLRCSPISGHTSVYWYQQALGLGLQFLLWYDEGEERNRGNFPPRFSGRQFPNYSSELNVNALELEDSALYLCASSRTGGRQPQHFGDGTRLSIL.

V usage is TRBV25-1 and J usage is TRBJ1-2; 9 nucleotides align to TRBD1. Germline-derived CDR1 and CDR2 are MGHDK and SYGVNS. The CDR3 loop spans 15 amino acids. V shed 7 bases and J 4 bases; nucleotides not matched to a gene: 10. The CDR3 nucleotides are TGTGCCAGCAAAGGAACAGGGGGCGAGGTCTATGGCTACACCTTC. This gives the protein CASKGTGGEVYGYTF.

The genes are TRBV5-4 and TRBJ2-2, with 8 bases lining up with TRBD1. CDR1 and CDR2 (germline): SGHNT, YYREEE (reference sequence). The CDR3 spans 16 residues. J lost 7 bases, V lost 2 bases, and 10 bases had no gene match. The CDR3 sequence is CASSLSRTGLGGELFF. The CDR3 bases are TGTGCCAGCAGCTTATCTCGGACAGGGCTAGGCGGGGAGCTGTTTTTT.

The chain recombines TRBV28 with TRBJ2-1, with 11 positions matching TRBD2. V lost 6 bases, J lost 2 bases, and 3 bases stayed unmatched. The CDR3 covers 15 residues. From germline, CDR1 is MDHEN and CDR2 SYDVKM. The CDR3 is CASRRGLAAYNEQFF. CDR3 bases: TGTGCCAGCAGGAGGGGACTAGCGGCCTACAATGAGCAGTTCTTC.

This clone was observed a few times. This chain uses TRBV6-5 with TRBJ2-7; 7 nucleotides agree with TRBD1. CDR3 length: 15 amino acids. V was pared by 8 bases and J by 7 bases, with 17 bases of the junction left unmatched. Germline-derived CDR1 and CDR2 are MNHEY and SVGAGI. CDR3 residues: CASAALRQGREEQYF. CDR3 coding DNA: TGTGCCAGCGCGGCCCTAAGACAGGGCCGAGAAGAGCAGTACTTC.

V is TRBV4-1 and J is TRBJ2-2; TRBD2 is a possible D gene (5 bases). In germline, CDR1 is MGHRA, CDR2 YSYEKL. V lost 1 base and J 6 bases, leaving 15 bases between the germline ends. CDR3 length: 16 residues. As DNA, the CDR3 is TGCGCCAGCAGCCAAGCGGGGTCTGGTTTTCCCGGGGAGCTGTTTTTT. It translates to CASSQAGSGFPGELFF.

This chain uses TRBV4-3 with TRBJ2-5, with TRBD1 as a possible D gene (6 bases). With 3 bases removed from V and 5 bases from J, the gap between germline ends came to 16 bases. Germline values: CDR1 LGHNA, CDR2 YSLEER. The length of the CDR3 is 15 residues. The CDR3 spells CASSQGVGATETQYF. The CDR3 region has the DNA TGCGCCAGCAGCCAGGGGGTGGGGGCTACCGAGACCCAGTACTTC.

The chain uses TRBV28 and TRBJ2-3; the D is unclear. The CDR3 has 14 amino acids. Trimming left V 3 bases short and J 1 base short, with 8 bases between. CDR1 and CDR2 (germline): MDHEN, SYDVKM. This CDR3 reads CASSFLSGTDTQYF. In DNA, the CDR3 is TGTGCCAGCAGTTTTTTATCAGGCACAGATACGCAGTATTTT.

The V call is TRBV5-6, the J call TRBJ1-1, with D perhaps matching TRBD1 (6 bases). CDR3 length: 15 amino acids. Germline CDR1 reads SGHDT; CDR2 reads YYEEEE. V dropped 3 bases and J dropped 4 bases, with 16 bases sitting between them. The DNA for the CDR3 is TGTGCCAGCAGCTCCCGGGGACACCATACCACTGAAGCTTTCTTT. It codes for CASSSRGHHTTEAFF.

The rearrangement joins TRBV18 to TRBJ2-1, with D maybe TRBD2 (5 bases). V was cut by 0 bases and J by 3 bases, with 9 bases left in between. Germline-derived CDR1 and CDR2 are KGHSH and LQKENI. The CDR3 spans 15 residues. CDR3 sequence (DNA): TGTGCCAGCTCACCACCGATGGGGAGCTACAATGAGCAGTTCTTC. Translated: CASSPPMGSYNEQFF.

CDR3 DNA: TGCGCCAGCAGCTGGACTAGCGGGGGGTCGGAGACCCAGTACTTC. This codes for CASSWTSGGSETQYF. The chain has TRBV5-1 and TRBJ2-5; 14 bases map to TRBD2. Germline loops: CDR1 SGHRS, CDR2 YFSETQ. The J segment lost 5 bases and the V segment lost 3 bases, leaving 3 bases of the junction unmatched. The CDR3 length is 15 residues.

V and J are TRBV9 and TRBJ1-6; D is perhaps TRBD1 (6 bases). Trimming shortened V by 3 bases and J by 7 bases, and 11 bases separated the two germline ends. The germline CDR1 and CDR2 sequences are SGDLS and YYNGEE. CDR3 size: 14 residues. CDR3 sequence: CASSGTAINSPLHF. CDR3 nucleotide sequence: TGTGCCAGCAGCGGGACAGCTATCAATTCACCCCTCCACTTT.

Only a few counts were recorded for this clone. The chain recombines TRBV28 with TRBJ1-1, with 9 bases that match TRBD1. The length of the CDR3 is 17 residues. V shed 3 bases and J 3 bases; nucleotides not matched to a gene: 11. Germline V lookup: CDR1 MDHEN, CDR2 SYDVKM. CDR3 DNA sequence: TGTGCCAGCAGTTTGGTACAGGGGGCTGGTTTGTACACTGAAGCTTTCTTT. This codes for CASSLVQGAGLYTEAFF.

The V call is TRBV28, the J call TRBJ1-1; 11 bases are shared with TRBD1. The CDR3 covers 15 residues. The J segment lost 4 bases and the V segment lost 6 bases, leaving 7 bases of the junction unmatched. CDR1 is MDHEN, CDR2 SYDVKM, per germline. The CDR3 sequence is CASSDPGQGGTEAFF. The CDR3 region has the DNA TGTGCCAGCAGCGACCCGGGACAGGGGGGCACTGAAGCTTTCTTT. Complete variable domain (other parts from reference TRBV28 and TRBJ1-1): DVKVTQSSRYLVKRTGEKVFLECVQDMDHENMFWYRQDPGLGLRLIYFSYDVKMKEKGDIPEGYSVSREKKERFSLILESASTNQTSMYLCASSDPGQGGTEAFFGQGTRLTVV.

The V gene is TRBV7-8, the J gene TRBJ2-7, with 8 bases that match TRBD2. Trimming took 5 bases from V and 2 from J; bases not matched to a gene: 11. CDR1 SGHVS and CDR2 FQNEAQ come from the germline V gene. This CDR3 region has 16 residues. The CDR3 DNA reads TGTGCCAGCAGCCCACCGCAGGGCGGGAGGACCTACGAGCAGTACTTC. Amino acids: CASSPPQGGRTYEQYF.

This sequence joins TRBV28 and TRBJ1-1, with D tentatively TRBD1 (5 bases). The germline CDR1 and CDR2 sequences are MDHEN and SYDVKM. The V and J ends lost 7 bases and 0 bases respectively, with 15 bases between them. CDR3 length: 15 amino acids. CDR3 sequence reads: CASIGAAPMNTEAFF. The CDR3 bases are TGTGCCAGCATTGGGGCAGCCCCCATGAACACTGAAGCTTTCTTT.

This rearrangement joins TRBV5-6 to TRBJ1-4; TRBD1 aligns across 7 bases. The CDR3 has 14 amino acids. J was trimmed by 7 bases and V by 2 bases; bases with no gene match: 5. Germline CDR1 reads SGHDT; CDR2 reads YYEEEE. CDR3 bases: TGTGCCAGCAGCTTAGGCAGGGGGTTTGAAAAACTGTTTTTT. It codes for CASSLGRGFEKLFF. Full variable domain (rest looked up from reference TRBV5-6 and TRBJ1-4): DAGVTQSPTHLIKTRGQQVTLRCSPKSGHDTVSWYQQALGQGPQFIFQYYEEEERQRGNFPDRFSGHQFPNYSSELNVNALLLGDSALYLCASSLGRGFEKLFFGSGTQLSVL.

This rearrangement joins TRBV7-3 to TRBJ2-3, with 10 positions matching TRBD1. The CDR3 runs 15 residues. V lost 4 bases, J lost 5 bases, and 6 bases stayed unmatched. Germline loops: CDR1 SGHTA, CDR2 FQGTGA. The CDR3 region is CASSSSGTGVDTQYF. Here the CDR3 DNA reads TGTGCCAGCAGCTCGTCGGGGACAGGGGTAGATACGCAGTATTTT.

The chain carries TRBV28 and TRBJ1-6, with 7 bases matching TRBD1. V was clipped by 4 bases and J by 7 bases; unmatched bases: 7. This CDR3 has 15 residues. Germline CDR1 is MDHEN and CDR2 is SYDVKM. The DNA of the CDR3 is TGTGCCAGCAGTTCAGGGGGACGAGGGAATTCACCCCTCCACTTT. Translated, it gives CASSSGGRGNSPLHF. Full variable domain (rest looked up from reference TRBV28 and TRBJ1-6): DVKVTQSSRYLVKRTGEKVFLECVQDMDHENMFWYRQDPGLGLRLIYFSYDVKMKEKGDIPEGYSVSREKKERFSLILESASTNQTSMYLCASSSGGRGNSPLHFGNGTRLTVT.